What follows are 12 T cell receptor beta chains derived from one specimen sequenced in a study of blood T cell repertoires in COVID-19. Some clones are missing from TCRdb's copy, which holds only in-frame ones; the method was immunoSEQ multiplex PCR. The sample holds 470,000 or so clones; 85% to 90% are singletons and the top ten take around 4.5%. Material for sequencing was peripheral blood. Receptors were obtained from a woman under 40 with acute or convalescent COVID-19.

This chain joins TRBV7-9 and TRBJ2-4; a possible D gene is TRBD1 (6 bases). The CDR3 sequence is 19 residues long. CDR1 SEHNR and CDR2 FQNEAQ come from the germline V gene (reference sequence). V lost 3 bases and J lost 0, with 21 bases in between. CDR3 coding DNA: TGTGCCAGCAGCTTCGGGGACGACGGACAGTTAATAGCCAAAAACATTCAGTACTTC. It specifies CASSFGDDGQLIAKNIQYF.

The table lists this clone with a count of one. J is TRBJ1-2 and V is TRBV27; 7 nucleotides align to TRBD1. The trim removed 2 bases at V and 5 bases at J, leaving 5 bases unmatched. This CDR3 is built from 14 residues. CDR1 is MNHEY, CDR2 SMNVEV, per germline (reference sequence). The CDR3 DNA follows: TGTGCCAGCAGTTTAAGGGACAGTAGATATGGCTACACCTTC. Amino acids: CASSLRDSRYGYTF.

This chain connects TRBV3-1 (or the pseudogene TRBV3-2) to TRBJ2-4; D may be TRBD2 (6 bases). Germline V lookup: CDR1 LGHDT, CDR2 YNNKEL (reference sequence). V lost 8 bases and J lost 8, with 7 bases in between. This CDR3 is 10 amino acids long. The DNA for the CDR3 is TGTGCCAGCGGCGGGGACATTCAGTACTTC. This sequence encodes CASGGDIQYF.

CDR3 in amino acids: CASSRIHGGTNYGYTF. CDR3 bases: TGTGCCAGCAGTCGTATACATGGGGGGACTAACTATGGCTACACCTTC. The chain joins TRBV28 to TRBJ1-2, with TRBD1 as a possible D gene (5 bases). The germline CDR1 and CDR2 sequences are MDHEN and SYDVKM. V gave up 5 bases and J gave up 0 bases, with 16 bases separating them. CDR3 length equals 16 residues.

In this sample, this clone turned up a few times. The CDR3 coding sequence is TGTGCCTGGAGTGTACAAGGGAGGACAGGGGTCCCAGATACGCAGTATTTT. It specifies CAWSVQGRTGVPDTQYF. This chain links TRBV30 with TRBJ2-3, with 9 bases fitting TRBD1. V lost 0 bases to trimming and J lost 4 bases; unmatched junction nucleotides: 11. In germline, CDR1 is GTSNPN, CDR2 SVGIG (reference sequence). This CDR3 region has 17 residues.

The chain recombines TRBV7-2 with TRBJ2-1, with 10 bases fitting TRBD1. Germline loops: CDR1 SGHTA, CDR2 FQGNSA. The CDR3 sequence is 14 residues long. V trimming: 6 bases; J trimming: 8 bases; junction bases outside the gene matches: 7. CDR3 sequence reads: CASRTGTGVDEQFF. The CDR3 coding sequence is TGTGCCAGCAGAACCGGGACAGGGGTTGATGAGCAGTTCTTC.

This clone was seen a single time. The chain links TRBV6-5 to TRBJ2-7; D gene uncertain. Germline-derived CDR1 and CDR2 are MNHEY and SVGAGI. V was trimmed by 0 bases and J by 3 bases, leaving 9 bases between them. The CDR3 covers 14 residues. CDR3 sequence (DNA): TGTGCCAGCAGTTACTCGATCCGTAGCTACGAGCAGTACTTC. Translating it yields CASSYSIRSYEQYF.

This chain connects TRBV3-1 (or the pseudogene TRBV3-2) to TRBJ1-1; the D is unclear. This CDR3 contains 11 residues. CDR1 LGHDT and CDR2 YNNKEL come from the germline V gene (reference sequence). The V end lost 8 bases, the J end lost 5 bases, and 9 bases lay between the germline ends. The CDR3 nucleotides read TGTGCCAGCCGAGATGGTACTGAAGCTTTCTTT. As protein: CASRDGTEAFF.

Note on this clone: This CDR3 is also generated by other DNA sequences in the sample. This chain links TRBV7-3 with TRBJ2-1; D gene uncertain. Trimming removed 0 bases at V and 5 bases at J, with 5 bases between. The CDR3 has 13 residues. CDR1 is SGHTA and CDR2 is FQGTGA in the germline V gene. The CDR3 reads CASSLTRDNEQFF. CDR3 sequence (DNA): TGTGCCAGCAGCTTAACTCGTGACAATGAGCAGTTCTTC.

The chain carries TRBV3-1 (or the pseudogene TRBV3-2) and TRBJ2-7, with TRBD1 as a possible D gene (5 bases). Deletions cut 0 bases from V and 4 bases from J, with 10 bases between. This CDR3 is 14 amino acids long. Per the germline V gene, CDR1 is LGHDT and CDR2 is YNNKEL (reference sequence). In DNA, the CDR3 is TGTGCCAGCAGCCAAGACAGGGCCATTTACGAGCAGTACTTC. Amino acids: CASSQDRAIYEQYF.

The V and J genes are TRBV5-1 and TRBJ2-7; TRBD1 matches 10 bases. The V and J ends lost 3 bases and 7 bases, in that order; junction bases with no gene match: 7. The CDR3 totals 14 residues. The germline V gene has CDR1 SGHRS and CDR2 YFSETQ. The CDR3 loop reads CASSSGQGVGEQYF. The CDR3 coding sequence is TGCGCCAGCAGCTCCGGACAGGGGGTAGGGGAGCAGTACTTC.

This rearrangement joins TRBV24-1 to TRBJ2-3; 15 bases are a match to TRBD2. Germline values: CDR1 KGHDR, CDR2 SFDVKD. The CDR3 is 19 residues long. Trimming at V came to 1 base and at J to 9 bases, leaving 13 bases not matched to a gene. In DNA form, the CDR3 reads TGTGCCACCAGTGATTTTAGGACTAGCGGGGGGGCCAGCACAGGGACGCAGTATTTT. Translated, it gives CATSDFRTSGGASTGTQYF.